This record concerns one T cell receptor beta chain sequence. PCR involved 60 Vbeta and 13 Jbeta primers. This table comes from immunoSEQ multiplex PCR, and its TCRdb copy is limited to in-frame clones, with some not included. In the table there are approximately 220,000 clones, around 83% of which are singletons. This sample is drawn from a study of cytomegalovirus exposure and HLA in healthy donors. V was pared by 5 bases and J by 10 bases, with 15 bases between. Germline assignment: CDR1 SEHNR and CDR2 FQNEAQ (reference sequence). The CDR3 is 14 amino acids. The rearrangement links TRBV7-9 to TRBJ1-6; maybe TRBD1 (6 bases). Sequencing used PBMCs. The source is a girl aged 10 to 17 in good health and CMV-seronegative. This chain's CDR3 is CASSKQGGRSPLHF. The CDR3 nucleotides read TGTGCCAGCAGCAAACAGGGTGGGAGATCACCCCTCCACTTT.